This T cell receptor (beta chain) was observed in a study of blood T cell repertoires in COVID-19. Per the germline V gene, CDR1 is LGHDT and CDR2 is YNNKEL (reference sequence). This CDR3 is built from 16 residues. V shed 1 base and J 3 bases; nucleotides not matched to a gene: 4. Authors' analysis steps: Estimation of nucleated cell counts relied on the amplification of reference gene primers. Only in-frame clones appear in the TCRdb table, and some are missing; sequencing was by immunoSEQ multiplex PCR. The DNA gave D and trimming, while V, J and clone size come from that table. The sample lists some 200,000 clones, 84% occurring once. This clone was picked up a small number of times.

The TCR sequence derives from a woman between 55 and 75 years old who had recovered from COVID-19. Sequencing used peripheral blood. This chain uses TRBV3-1 (or the pseudogene TRBV3-2) with TRBJ1-2; TRBD1 matches 11 bases. Here the CDR3 reads CASSQVAGQGDYGYTF. CDR3 coding DNA: TGTGCCAGCAGCCAAGTGGCGGGACAGGGGGACTATGGCTACACCTTC.